The entry below describes one T cell receptor beta chain. This CDR3 region has 16 residues. Germline V gene sequence: CDR1 MNHEY, CDR2 SMNVEV (reference sequence). V was clipped by 2 bases and J by 4 bases; unmatched bases: 7. The source of the sample is a study of control samples from healthy donors and cancer patients. Measured with immunoSEQ multiplex PCR; TCRdb has only the in-frame clones, and not every one. The repertoire holds some 100,000 clones, with about nine tenths as singletons. The TCR originated in a human donor in good health. The donor label of this sample is uncertain. J is TRBJ2-7 and V is TRBV27, with 11 bases identical to TRBD2. Sequencing was done on a sample of blood. This CDR3 reads CASSLRGGLAVYEQYF. The CDR3 DNA is TGTGCCAGCAGTTTACGAGGGGGACTAGCGGTATACGAGCAGTACTTC.